These 23 T cell receptor beta chains came from one sample sequenced in a study of T cell changes during pregnancy in multiple sclerosis. Generated by immunoSEQ multiplex PCR, the TCRdb table keeps only in-frame clones and is missing some. This sample has tens of thousands of clones, with 85% to 95% found just once. The sequences come from peripheral blood, collected in the third trimester of pregnancy. These receptors all stem from a female donor with multiple sclerosis, enrolled in a pregnancy study.

V and J are TRBV7-2 and TRBJ2-5; D remains unclear. CDR3 length: 12 residues. V was cut by 5 bases and J by 5 bases, with 9 bases left in between. The germline V gene has CDR1 SGHTA and CDR2 FQGNSA. The CDR3 coding sequence is TGTGCCAGCAGCCGACTGAGGGAGACCCAGTACTTC. This sequence encodes CASSRLRETQYF.

V usage is TRBV5-1 and J usage is TRBJ2-7; 7 bases align to TRBD1. Germline loops: CDR1 SGHRS, CDR2 YFSETQ. CDR3 length equals 15 residues. V gave up 4 bases and J gave up 6 bases; unmatched junction bases: 13. The chain's CDR3 is CASSLGTYSGGEQYF. The CDR3 region has the DNA TGCGCCAGCAGCCTAGGGACCTACTCAGGGGGCGAGCAGTACTTC. Complete variable domain (other parts from reference TRBV5-1 and TRBJ2-7): KAGVTQTPRYLIKTRGQQVTLSCSPISGHRSVSWYQQTPGQGLQFLFEYFSETQRNKGNFPGRFSGRQFSNSRSEMNVSTLELGDSALYLCASSLGTYSGGEQYFGPGTRLTVT.

The chain links TRBV7-3 to TRBJ2-7; the match to TRBD2 covers 8 bases. The CDR3 contains 14 residues. The V segment lost 4 bases and the J segment 3 bases; nucleotides outside the gene matches: 5. The V gene's germline CDR1 is SGHTA and CDR2 FQGTGA. CDR3 coding DNA: TGTGCCAGCAGCTCCAGCGGGGGCGACTACGAGCAGTACTTC. Its protein is CASSSSGGDYEQYF.

The rearrangement uses TRBV10-3 and TRBJ2-3; 14 nucleotides match TRBD2. Germline V gives CDR1 ENHRY, CDR2 SYGVKD. The trim removed 5 bases at V and 6 bases at J, leaving 4 bases unmatched. The CDR3 has 15 amino acids. DNA for the CDR3: TGTGCCATCAGTCCGGGACTAGCGGGAGTGGATACGCAGTATTTT. Its protein product is CAISPGLAGVDTQYF.

The V call is TRBV28, the J call TRBJ2-5; TRBD1 aligns across 10 bases. V was clipped by 6 bases and J by 4 bases; unmatched bases: 8. Per germline, CDR1 MDHEN and CDR2 SYDVKM. The length of the CDR3 is 15 residues. The CDR3 region has the DNA TGTGCCAGCAGCCCCGGGACAGGGGTGAGAGAGACCCAGTACTTC. This codes for CASSPGTGVRETQYF. Looking up the rest from reference TRBV28 and TRBJ2-5 gives the full variable domain: DVKVTQSSRYLVKRTGEKVFLECVQDMDHENMFWYRQDPGLGLRLIYFSYDVKMKEKGDIPEGYSVSREKKERFSLILESASTNQTSMYLCASSPGTGVRETQYFGPGTRLLVL.

The V gene is TRBV28, the J gene TRBJ1-4; 7 nucleotides match TRBD1. Unmatched junction bases numbered 6, after V lost 6 bases and J lost 8 bases. The CDR3 totals 13 residues. Germline V lookup: CDR1 MDHEN, CDR2 SYDVKM. In DNA, the CDR3 is TGTGCCAGCAGCACAGGGGTTGGCGAAAAACTGTTTTTT. Translation: CASSTGVGEKLFF. Drawing the rest from reference TRBV28 and TRBJ1-4, the complete variable domain is DVKVTQSSRYLVKRTGEKVFLECVQDMDHENMFWYRQDPGLGLRLIYFSYDVKMKEKGDIPEGYSVSREKKERFSLILESASTNQTSMYLCASSTGVGEKLFFGSGTQLSVL.

The genes are TRBV5-4 and TRBJ2-7; 9 bases match TRBD1. CDR1 SGHNT and CDR2 YYREEE come from the germline V gene (reference sequence). J was trimmed by 1 base and V by 4 bases; bases with no gene match: 6. This CDR3 contains 15 residues. The CDR3 here is CASSTAGTGSYEQYF. The DNA of the CDR3 is TGTGCCAGCAGCACGGCCGGGACAGGGTCCTACGAGCAGTACTTC.

The rearrangement uses TRBV12-5 and TRBJ2-7; D is ambiguous. The CDR3 is 15 amino acids. Trimming shortened V by 0 bases and J by 1 base, and 10 bases separated the two germline ends. CDR1 and CDR2 (germline): LGHNT, FRNRAP. CDR3 loop: CASGLVHGQSYEQYF. The CDR3, as DNA: TGTGCTAGTGGTTTGGTACATGGGCAGTCCTACGAGCAGTACTTC.

This chain joins TRBV5-1 and TRBJ1-5; 11 bases are a match to TRBD1. J was trimmed by 7 bases and V by 4 bases; bases with no gene match: 7. The length of the CDR3 is 15 residues. CDR1 SGHRS and CDR2 YFSETQ come from the germline V gene. The CDR3 DNA reads as TGCGCCAGCAGCCTGGGACAGGGGGGAGGGCAGCCCCAGCATTTT. Its translation: CASSLGQGGGQPQHF.

The V and J genes are TRBV9 and TRBJ2-7; D might be TRBD1 (5 bases). V shed 2 bases and J shed 5 bases, with 14 bases lying between them. Germline V gene sequence: CDR1 SGDLS, CDR2 YYNGEE. The CDR3 length is 14 residues. The CDR3 DNA reads TGTGCCAGCAGCGTTTTGGCAGGGTTCGACGAGCAGTACTTC. Translation gives CASSVLAGFDEQYF.

CDR3 coding DNA: TGTGCCAGCAGCCCCCCTCTCCGAGCTAATGAAAAACTGTTTTTT. Translation gives CASSPPLRANEKLFF. The genes are TRBV7-9 and TRBJ1-4; the D is unclear. The CDR3 contains 15 residues. Trimming removed 5 bases from V and 3 bases from J, with 13 bases in between. Germline lookup yields CDR1 SEHNR and CDR2 FQNEAQ (reference sequence).

The V gene is TRBV29-1, the J gene TRBJ2-7; 10 bases are shared with TRBD2. Losses at the gene ends were 4 bases for V and 4 bases for J; bases not matched to a gene: 13. CDR1 is SQVTM, CDR2 ANQGSEA, per germline. The CDR3 runs to 16 residues. In nucleotides, the CDR3 is TGCAGCGTTGCGGGACTAGCGTCTTATACTTTTTACGAGCAGTACTTC. Its translation: CSVAGLASYTFYEQYF.

The genes are TRBV6-5 and TRBJ1-5, with 7 nucleotides matching TRBD1. CDR1 MNHEY and CDR2 SVGAGI come from the germline V gene. The CDR3 length is 14 residues. The V and J ends lost 5 bases and 4 bases, in that order; junction bases with no gene match: 5. Written as DNA, the CDR3 is TGTGCCAGCAGTCCCCACAGGGGTAATCAGCCCCAGCATTTT. The encoded protein is CASSPHRGNQPQHF.

The chain combines TRBV5-1 with TRBJ2-2, with a tentative D call TRBD1 (6 bases). The ends were cut back, 5 bases at V and 2 bases at J, with 10 bases in the middle. The CDR3 runs to 14 residues. CDR1 is SGHRS, CDR2 YFSETQ, per germline. DNA of the CDR3: TGCGCCAGCAGTTACAGGGAAAACACCGGGGAGCTGTTTTTT. Translating it yields CASSYRENTGELFF.

The chain links TRBV6-1 to TRBJ1-5; 8 bases are shared with TRBD1. J lost 2 bases, V lost 3 bases, and 9 bases had no gene match. Per the germline V gene, CDR1 is MNHNS and CDR2 is SASEGT. CDR3 size: 17 residues. CDR3 residues: CASSDPFRGPGNQPQHF. The CDR3 DNA reads as TGTGCCAGCAGTGACCCCTTCAGGGGGCCCGGCAATCAGCCCCAGCATTTT.

The V gene is TRBV29-1, the J gene TRBJ2-5; 10 positions agree with TRBD1. The CDR3 length is 14 residues. Germline lookup yields CDR1 SQVTM and CDR2 ANQGSEA. V shed 4 bases and J 5 bases; nucleotides not matched to a gene: 7. CDR3: CSVATGGGGETQYF. CDR3 DNA: TGCAGCGTTGCGACAGGGGGCGGTGGGGAGACCCAGTACTTC.

The V gene is TRBV5-1, the J gene TRBJ2-7; 7 positions match TRBD1. Losses at the gene ends were 4 bases for V and 0 bases for J; bases not matched to a gene: 4. The CDR3 is 14 residues long. Germline V gives CDR1 SGHRS, CDR2 YFSETQ. The CDR3 here is CASSQTGSSYEQYF. The CDR3, as DNA: TGCGCCAGCAGCCAGACAGGGAGCTCCTACGAGCAGTACTTC.

This rearrangement joins TRBV7-2 to TRBJ1-1, with D unclear. The V end lost 2 bases, the J end lost 4 bases, and 11 bases lay between the germline ends. Germline V gene lookup returns CDR1 SGHTA and CDR2 FQGNSA. The CDR3 is made up of 14 amino acids. The CDR3 region is CASSLRAAGTEAFF. The CDR3 nucleotides read TGTGCCAGCAGCTTAAGAGCGGCAGGCACTGAAGCTTTCTTT.

The V call is TRBV14, the J call TRBJ1-5, with 8 positions matching TRBD1. The germline V gene has CDR1 SGHDN and CDR2 FVKESK. This CDR3 comprises 16 residues. Losses at the gene ends were 4 bases for V and 6 bases for J; bases not matched to a gene: 11. The CDR3 here is CASSPTDRAFGQPQHF. CDR3 nucleotides: TGTGCCAGCAGCCCGACGGACAGGGCGTTCGGTCAGCCCCAGCATTTT.

The genes are TRBV19 and TRBJ1-2, with TRBD1 matching 9 bases. CDR1 and CDR2 from the germline V gene are LNHDA and SQIVND (reference sequence). V trimming: 7 bases; J trimming: 5 bases; junction bases outside the gene matches: 17. The CDR3 spans 17 residues. The CDR3 sequence is CASTPGGTGHVVYGYTF. CDR3 coding DNA: TGTGCCAGTACCCCTGGGGGGACAGGGCATGTTGTATATGGCTACACCTTC.

V usage is TRBV11-2 and J usage is TRBJ2-5, with 9 bases aligning to TRBD2. The germline V gene encodes CDR1 SGHAT and CDR2 FQNNGV. The CDR3 spans 15 residues. V trimming: 5 bases; J trimming: 2 bases; junction bases outside the gene matches: 6. The CDR3 region has the DNA TGTGCCAGCAGCCCGACTAGCGGTCTTCAAGAGACCCAGTACTTC. This translates into CASSPTSGLQETQYF.

This rearrangement joins TRBV5-4 to TRBJ1-2; TRBD1 aligns across 9 bases. The CDR3 covers 15 residues. Looked up from germline, CDR1 is SGHNT and CDR2 is YYREEE (reference sequence). V lost 3 bases, J lost 3 bases, and 6 bases stayed unmatched. The CDR3 DNA reads TGTGCCAGCAGCTCACCGACAGGGGGGTACTATGGCTACACCTTC. This sequence encodes CASSSPTGGYYGYTF.

J is TRBJ1-4 and V is TRBV30, with TRBD1 matching 7 bases. Germline lookup yields CDR1 GTSNPN and CDR2 SVGIG (reference sequence). The ends lost 2 bases at V and 2 bases at J; junction bases unmatched: 8. The CDR3 is 16 amino acids. The CDR3, as DNA: TGTGCCTGGAGTTTGGGCAGGGGGGTGACTAATGAAAAACTGTTTTTT. It codes for CAWSLGRGVTNEKLFF.